The T cell receptor beta chain described here comes from a study of Ad26.COV2.S vaccination and SARS-CoV-2 variants. Study-level information: COV1001, an Ad26.COV2.S trial, supplied this vaccine-arm donor.

Sample treatment: roughly 19 received Ad26.COV2.S at low or high dose, single or two shots; about 5 received placebo; per-sample allocation not given. At day 63 after the first vaccine or placebo injection, samples were drawn. Comment on this clone: No antigen is known for it.

The CDR3 runs 17 residues. Germline assignment: CDR1 MDHEN and CDR2 SYDVKM. V lost 5 bases, J lost 0 bases, and 10 bases stayed unmatched. Measured with immunoSEQ multiplex PCR; TCRdb has only the in-frame clones, and not every one. Of about 350,000 clones detected, approximately 85% appear once; the ten largest clones hold around 3%. Study-level points and caveats: Whether participants received vaccine or placebo, their non-spike TCR breadth was similar. People who got the vaccine had more spike-specific TCR breadth than people who got placebo.

The sequenced sample was peripheral blood, obtained in a trial of Ad26.COV2.S vaccine versus placebo. This TCR derives from a person between 18 and 59 years old who received the Ad26.COV2.S COVID-19 vaccine or a placebo. The chain combines TRBV28 with TRBJ1-5, with 7 bases identical to TRBD1. The CDR3 loop is CASSLPGQSYSNQPQHF. The CDR3 bases are TGTGCCAGCAGTCTGCCGGGACAGTCATATAGCAATCAGCCCCAGCATTTT.